A selection of T cell receptor beta chains follows, all from one sample in a study of type 1 regulatory T cells. MiXCR, run by TCRdb on the reads, gives a single entry per CDR3 protein. The table records tens of thousands of distinct CDR3 sequences, less than 25% of them present only once. These receptors are not linked to any known antigen. Sequencing was performed on cultured type 1 regulatory T (Tr1) cells, either the whole culture or a sorted fraction (not recorded which). These receptors were obtained from a human donor in good health. Both conserved end residues are part of each CDR3. The order of the fields is V gene, clone size, J gene, D gene, CDR3 DNA, CDR3 protein. D genes are given only for firm matches. Some rows have no size entry. The others give once, few or many, or a class for an expanded clone.

V gene: TRBV12-3/TRBV12-4
clone size: -
J gene: TRBJ2-7
D gene: -
CDR3 DNA: TGTGCCAGCAGTCGCGGGTCTCACTACGAGCAGTACTTC
CDR3 protein: CASSRGSHYEQYF

V gene: TRBV7-2
clone size: few
J gene: TRBJ1-5
D gene: -
CDR3 DNA: TGTGCCAGCAGCTTAGGGGTTCGGGCAGACAATCAGCCCCAGCATTTT
CDR3 protein: CASSLGVRADNQPQHF

V gene: TRBV6-6
clone size: -
J gene: TRBJ1-4
D gene: TRBD1
CDR3 DNA: TGTGCCAGCAGTTTCGGGACAGGGGGTTCCAATGAAAAACTGTTTTTT
CDR3 protein: CASSFGTGGSNEKLFF

V gene: TRBV5-1
clone size: few
J gene: TRBJ1-1
D gene: -
CDR3 DNA: TGCGCCAGCAGCACCCAGACAGGAAACACTGAAGCTTTCTTT
CDR3 protein: CASSTQTGNTEAFF

V gene: TRBV5-1
clone size: many
J gene: TRBJ2-7
D gene: -
CDR3 DNA: TGCGCCAGCAGCTCTACCGGGAGCACCTACGAGCAGTACTTC
CDR3 protein: CASSSTGSTYEQYF

V gene: TRBV30
clone size: -
J gene: TRBJ1-3
D gene: -
CDR3 DNA: TGTGCCTGGAACAGCCTCTCTGGAAACACCATATATTTT
CDR3 protein: CAWNSLSGNTIYF

V gene: TRBV5-1
clone size: few
J gene: TRBJ2-3
D gene: TRBD2
CDR3 DNA: TGCGCCAGCAGCTTGAATCCAGGGACTAACACAGATACGCAGTATTTT
CDR3 protein: CASSLNPGTNTDTQYF

V gene: TRBV7-6
clone size: many
J gene: TRBJ2-7
D gene: -
CDR3 DNA: TGTGCCAGCAGCGGTTTCGGCTCCTACGAGCAGTACTTC
CDR3 protein: CASSGFGSYEQYF

V gene: TRBV20-1
clone size: few
J gene: TRBJ2-3
D gene: TRBD2
CDR3 DNA: TGCAGTGCTAGAGCGGAGCGGGAGGGCCGCGCAGATACGCAGTATTTT
CDR3 protein: CSARAEREGRADTQYF

V gene: TRBV18
clone size: -
J gene: TRBJ2-1
D gene: -
CDR3 DNA: TGTGCCAGCTCACCAGGGAGTAGCGGATACAATGAGCAGTTCTTC
CDR3 protein: CASSPGSSGYNEQFF

V gene: TRBV19
clone size: few
J gene: TRBJ2-3
D gene: -
CDR3 DNA: TGTGCCAGTAGTATACTCGGGGAAGATACGCAGTATTTT
CDR3 protein: CASSILGEDTQYF

V gene: TRBV20-1
clone size: -
J gene: TRBJ2-1
D gene: -
CDR3 DNA: TGCAGTGCTGGGGGAAGTCTGGCGGGGGCCGGGCAGTTCTTC
CDR3 protein: CSAGGSLAGAGQFF

V gene: TRBV10-3
clone size: -
J gene: TRBJ1-2
D gene: -
CDR3 DNA: TGTGCCATCAGTGAGTCGAACCCCGGTTTGGGATCCTATGGCTACACCTTC
CDR3 protein: CAISESNPGLGSYGYTF

V gene: TRBV24-1
clone size: many
J gene: TRBJ2-1
D gene: -
CDR3 DNA: TGTGCCACCAGTGGAGATGAGTATGAGCAGTTCTTC
CDR3 protein: CATSGDEYEQFF

V gene: TRBV7-8
clone size: many
J gene: TRBJ1-1
D gene: TRBD1
CDR3 DNA: TGTGCCAGCAGCATCCTGGACAGGGGGGGTACTGAAGCTTTCTTT
CDR3 protein: CASSILDRGGTEAFF

V gene: TRBV20-1
clone size: few
J gene: TRBJ2-7
D gene: -
CDR3 DNA: TGCAGTGCTAGTTCCGGGGGCGCGTACGAGCAGTACTTC
CDR3 protein: CSASSGGAYEQYF

V gene: TRBV14
clone size: -
J gene: TRBJ2-1
D gene: TRBD2
CDR3 DNA: TGTGCCAGCAGCCAAGATCGAGGACTAGCGGTCAATGAGCAGTTCTTC
CDR3 protein: CASSQDRGLAVNEQFF

V gene: TRBV7-3
clone size: -
J gene: TRBJ2-1
D gene: -
CDR3 DNA: TGTGCCAGCAGCTTGGGAGGTAGGGAGCAGTTCTTC
CDR3 protein: CASSLGGREQFF

V gene: TRBV9
clone size: many
J gene: TRBJ1-1
D gene: -
CDR3 DNA: TGTGCCAGCAGCCCTCGACAGAACACTGAAGCTTTCTTT
CDR3 protein: CASSPRQNTEAFF

V gene: TRBV12-3/TRBV12-4
clone size: few
J gene: TRBJ1-5
D gene: -
CDR3 DNA: TGTGCCAGCAGTTTTGAGAGGGGTCAGCCCCAGCATTTT
CDR3 protein: CASSFERGQPQHF

V gene: TRBV12-3/TRBV12-4
clone size: few
J gene: TRBJ2-6
D gene: -
CDR3 DNA: TGTGCCAGCAGTTTACTCGGGGCCCCTGGGGCCAACGTCCTGACTTTC
CDR3 protein: CASSLLGAPGANVLTF

V gene: TRBV29-1
clone size: -
J gene: TRBJ1-1
D gene: -
CDR3 DNA: TGCAGCGTTAGCAGGGCACGGAACACTGAAGCTTTCTTT
CDR3 protein: CSVSRARNTEAFF

V gene: TRBV5-1
clone size: many
J gene: TRBJ1-6
D gene: -
CDR3 DNA: TGCGCCAGCAGCTATCCGGACAATAATTCACCCCTCCACTTT
CDR3 protein: CASSYPDNNSPLHF

V gene: TRBV6-5
clone size: once
J gene: TRBJ2-1
D gene: -
CDR3 DNA: TGTGCCTGCAGCCGCCCGGGAATCAATGAGCAGTTCTTC
CDR3 protein: CACSRPGINEQFF

V gene: TRBV20-1
clone size: -
J gene: TRBJ2-5
D gene: -
CDR3 DNA: TGCAGTGCTAGGGGCCCGTCAGGAGAGACCCAGTACTTC
CDR3 protein: CSARGPSGETQYF

V gene: TRBV11-2
clone size: -
J gene: TRBJ2-3
D gene: TRBD1
CDR3 DNA: TGTGCCAGCAGCCTCAGACAGGGGGCAAGAGATACGCAGTATTTT
CDR3 protein: CASSLRQGARDTQYF

V gene: TRBV5-1
clone size: few
J gene: TRBJ2-3
D gene: TRBD2
CDR3 DNA: TGCGCCAGCAGCTTGGGCCAGCGGGGAACAGATACGCAGTATTTT
CDR3 protein: CASSLGQRGTDTQYF

V gene: TRBV15
clone size: -
J gene: TRBJ2-1
D gene: -
CDR3 DNA: TGTGCCACCAGCAGAGTCTTCTACAATGAGCAGTTCTTC
CDR3 protein: CATSRVFYNEQFF

V gene: TRBV29-1
clone size: few
J gene: TRBJ2-1
D gene: -
CDR3 DNA: TGCAGCGTTGGGAGGGGGGTCTCCTACAATGAGCAGTTCTTC
CDR3 protein: CSVGRGVSYNEQFF

V gene: TRBV6-5
clone size: many
J gene: TRBJ2-2
D gene: -
CDR3 DNA: TGTGCCAGCAGTCTTGATTTCGGATCATCGAACACCGGGGAGCTGTTTTTT
CDR3 protein: CASSLDFGSSNTGELFF

V gene: TRBV24-1
clone size: few
J gene: TRBJ2-1
D gene: -
CDR3 DNA: TGTGCCACCAGCCCAGGTGGGCTGAACAATGAGCAGTTCTTC
CDR3 protein: CATSPGGLNNEQFF

V gene: TRBV7-2
clone size: few
J gene: TRBJ2-1
D gene: -
CDR3 DNA: TGTGCCAGCAGGCCCAGGGGTCACAATGAGCAGTTCTTC
CDR3 protein: CASRPRGHNEQFF

V gene: TRBV20-1
clone size: -
J gene: TRBJ2-7
D gene: -
CDR3 DNA: TGCAGTGCCCCCGGGGCAGGGGCCCTCTACGAGCAGTACTTC
CDR3 protein: CSAPGAGALYEQYF

V gene: TRBV11-2
clone size: -
J gene: TRBJ2-5
D gene: TRBD2
CDR3 DNA: TGTGCCAGCAGTAAGAGGGGTAGCGGGGATCAAGAGACCCAGTACTTC
CDR3 protein: CASSKRGSGDQETQYF

V gene: TRBV5-1
clone size: few
J gene: TRBJ1-3
D gene: TRBD1
CDR3 DNA: TGCGCCAGCAGCAACACAGGGGGCTCTGGAAACACCATATATTTT
CDR3 protein: CASSNTGGSGNTIYF

V gene: TRBV20-1
clone size: -
J gene: TRBJ2-4
D gene: -
CDR3 DNA: TGCAGTGCTACTCCTACAGGGAGCCAAAACATTCAGTACTTC
CDR3 protein: CSATPTGSQNIQYF

V gene: TRBV5-8
clone size: few
J gene: TRBJ2-5
D gene: TRBD2
CDR3 DNA: TGTGCCAGCGGAACTAGCGGTCTTGAGACCCAGTACTTC
CDR3 protein: CASGTSGLETQYF

V gene: TRBV3-1
clone size: many
J gene: TRBJ2-3
D gene: -
CDR3 DNA: TGTGCCAGCAGCCAAGATCGTGTGGTAGATACGCAGTATTTT
CDR3 protein: CASSQDRVVDTQYF

V gene: TRBV10-3
clone size: many
J gene: TRBJ2-5
D gene: -
CDR3 DNA: TGTGCCATCAGTAGAGGGCCCCTACTCCAAGAGACCCAGTACTTC
CDR3 protein: CAISRGPLLQETQYF

V gene: TRBV5-1
clone size: few
J gene: TRBJ1-1
D gene: -
CDR3 DNA: TGCGCCAGCAGCTTCCAGGGAAGGATGAACACTGAAGCTTTCTTT
CDR3 protein: CASSFQGRMNTEAFF

V gene: TRBV6-2/TRBV6-3
clone size: -
J gene: TRBJ2-3
D gene: -
CDR3 DNA: TGTGCCAGCAGTCCTCTAGCGTCCAGCACAGATACGCAGTATTTT
CDR3 protein: CASSPLASSTDTQYF

V gene: TRBV4-3
clone size: -
J gene: TRBJ2-1
D gene: -
CDR3 DNA: TGCGCCAGCAGCCAAGATTGGAGAAGGCAGTTCTTC
CDR3 protein: CASSQDWRRQFF

V gene: TRBV29-1
clone size: -
J gene: TRBJ1-2
D gene: -
CDR3 DNA: TGCAGCGTTGGTGGCGCGGGCTACACCTTC
CDR3 protein: CSVGGAGYTF

V gene: TRBV9
clone size: -
J gene: TRBJ1-3
D gene: -
CDR3 DNA: TGTGCCAGCAGTGGAAACACCATATATTTT
CDR3 protein: CASSGNTIYF

V gene: TRBV29-1
clone size: -
J gene: TRBJ2-1
D gene: -
CDR3 DNA: TGCAGCGTGCGACGAGCCCACAATGAGCAGTTCTTC
CDR3 protein: CSVRRAHNEQFF

V gene: TRBV12-3/TRBV12-4
clone size: many
J gene: TRBJ2-7
D gene: -
CDR3 DNA: TGTGCCAGCAGTTTGGTGCGGAGCTCCTACGAGCAGTACTTC
CDR3 protein: CASSLVRSSYEQYF

V gene: TRBV10-3
clone size: -
J gene: TRBJ1-6
D gene: TRBD1
CDR3 DNA: TGTGCCATCAGTGTGGAGGGGGCCTCACCCCTCCACTTT
CDR3 protein: CAISVEGASPLHF

V gene: TRBV7-8
clone size: few
J gene: TRBJ1-5
D gene: -
CDR3 DNA: TGTGCCAGCAGCTCCGGACAGCCTTATAGCAATCAGCCCCAGCATTTT
CDR3 protein: CASSSGQPYSNQPQHF